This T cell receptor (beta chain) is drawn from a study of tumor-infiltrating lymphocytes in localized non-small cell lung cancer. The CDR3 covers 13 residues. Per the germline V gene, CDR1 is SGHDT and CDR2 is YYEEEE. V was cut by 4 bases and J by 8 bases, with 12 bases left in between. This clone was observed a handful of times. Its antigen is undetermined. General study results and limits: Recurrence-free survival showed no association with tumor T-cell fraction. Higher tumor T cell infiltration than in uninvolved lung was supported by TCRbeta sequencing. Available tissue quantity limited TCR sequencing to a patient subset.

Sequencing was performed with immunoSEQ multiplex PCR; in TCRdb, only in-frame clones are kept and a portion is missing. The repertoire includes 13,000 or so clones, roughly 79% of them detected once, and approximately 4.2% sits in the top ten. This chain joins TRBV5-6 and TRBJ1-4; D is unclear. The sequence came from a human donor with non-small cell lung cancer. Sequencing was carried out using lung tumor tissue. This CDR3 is CASSIWTGEKLFF. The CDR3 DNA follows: TGTGCCAGCAGCATCTGGACTGGGGAAAAACTGTTTTTT.